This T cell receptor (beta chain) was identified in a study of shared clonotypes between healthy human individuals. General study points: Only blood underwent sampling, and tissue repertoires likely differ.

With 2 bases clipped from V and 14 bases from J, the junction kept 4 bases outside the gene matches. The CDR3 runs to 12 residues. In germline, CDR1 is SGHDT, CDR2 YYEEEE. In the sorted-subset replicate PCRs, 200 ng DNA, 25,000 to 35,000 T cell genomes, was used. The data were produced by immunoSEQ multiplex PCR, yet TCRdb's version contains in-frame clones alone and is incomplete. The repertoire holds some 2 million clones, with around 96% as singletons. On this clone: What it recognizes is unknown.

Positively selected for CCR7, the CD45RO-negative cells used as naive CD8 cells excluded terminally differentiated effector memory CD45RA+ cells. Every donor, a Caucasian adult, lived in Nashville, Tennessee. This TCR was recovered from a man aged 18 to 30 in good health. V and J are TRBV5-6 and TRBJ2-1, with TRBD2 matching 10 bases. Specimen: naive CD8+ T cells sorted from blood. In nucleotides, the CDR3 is TGTGCCAGCAGCTTCGGTCTAGCGGGGGAGTTCTTC. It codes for CASSFGLAGEFF. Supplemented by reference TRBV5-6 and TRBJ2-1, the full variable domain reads DAGVTQSPTHLIKTRGQQVTLRCSPKSGHDTVSWYQQALGQGPQFIFQYYEEEERQRGNFPDRFSGHQFPNYSSELNVNALLLGDSALYLCASSFGLAGEFFGPGTRLTVL.